The entry that follows covers one T cell receptor (beta chain) sequence. These data belong to a study of cytomegalovirus exposure and HLA in healthy donors. Germline V gene sequence: CDR1 SGHRS, CDR2 YFSETQ. The CDR3 is 14 residues long. The V gene lost 4 bases and the J gene lost 4 bases, with 13 bases spanning the gap. PCR involved 60 Vbeta and 13 Jbeta primers. Clones were sequenced by immunoSEQ multiplex PCR, and TCRdb holds only the in-frame ones, with some missing. With under 100,000 clones in the sample, the ten largest clones hold roughly 3%. This TCR came from a woman between 25 and 40 years old in good health and CMV-seronegative. This chain joins TRBV5-1 and TRBJ2-3; perhaps TRBD1 as D (7 bases). Sequenced material: PBMCs. CDR3 DNA: TGCGCCAGCAGCCTGCAGGGGGGATCAGATACGCAGTATTTT. The encoded protein is CASSLQGGSDTQYF.